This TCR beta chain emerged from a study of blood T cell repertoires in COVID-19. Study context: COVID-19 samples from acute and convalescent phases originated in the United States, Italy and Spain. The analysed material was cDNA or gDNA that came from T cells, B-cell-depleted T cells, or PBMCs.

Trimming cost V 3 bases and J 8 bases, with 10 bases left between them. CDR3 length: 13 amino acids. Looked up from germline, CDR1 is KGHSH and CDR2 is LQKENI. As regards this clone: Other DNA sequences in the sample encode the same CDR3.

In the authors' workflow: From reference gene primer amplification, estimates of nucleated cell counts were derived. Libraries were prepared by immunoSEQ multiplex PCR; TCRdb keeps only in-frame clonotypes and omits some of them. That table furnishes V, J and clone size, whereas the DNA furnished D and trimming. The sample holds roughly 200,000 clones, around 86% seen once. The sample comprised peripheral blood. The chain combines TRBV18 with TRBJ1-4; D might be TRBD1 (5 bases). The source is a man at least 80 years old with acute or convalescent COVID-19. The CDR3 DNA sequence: TGTGCCAGCTCACCGCAGGGTGGGGAAAAACTGTTTTTT. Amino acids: CASSPQGGEKLFF.